This T cell receptor beta chain emerged from a study of T cell repertoires in cytomegalovirus infection. A remark on this clonotype: The antigen remains undetermined.

A single record per CDR3 protein comes from TCRdb applying MiXCR to the reads. The table lists roughly 500,000 distinct CDR3 sequences, 25% to 35% of them singletons. Deletions cut 2 bases from V and 10 bases from J, with 14 bases between. This CDR3 spans 13 amino acids. Whole-study findings and limits: CMV-specific HLA-C-restricted TCR beta clonotypes dominated the ex vivo response.

The chain employs TRBV12-3 or TRBV12-4 and TRBJ1-1; D might be TRBD1 (6 bases). Sequenced material: cultured PBMCs, taken from culture after CMV antigen stimulation. This TCR was sampled from a human donor in good health (CMV status not recorded). Some clones in this sample may be carry-over from other donors' samples. Here the CDR3 reads CASSLMGAQAAFF. The CDR3 coding sequence is TGTGCCAGCAGTTTAATGGGGGCCCAGGCAGCTTTCTTT.